This T cell receptor (beta chain) was found in a study of blood T cell repertoires in COVID-19. The table came from immunoSEQ multiplex PCR; TCRdb's copy has only in-frame clones and leaves some out. The sample includes 60,000 or so clones, 87% of them seen just once. This clone was counted only a few times. The CDR3 loop spans 15 amino acids. The J segment lost 7 bases and the V segment lost 2 bases, leaving 9 bases of the junction unmatched. CDR1 is KGHSH and CDR2 is LQKENI in the germline V gene. V and J are TRBV18 and TRBJ1-2; 8 positions match TRBD1. Specimen: peripheral blood. This receptor was taken from a human donor with acute or convalescent COVID-19. The donor label of this sample is uncertain. The CDR3 DNA reads TGTGCCAGCTCACCAGAGGACAGGGTGCAGGGTGGCTACACCTTC. Translated: CASSPEDRVQGGYTF.